Each of the 12 T cell receptor beta chains below was sequenced from the same sample in a study of T-cell reconstitution after alpha-beta-depleted transplantation in children. The authors prepared the TCRbeta library with unique molecular identifiers. MiXCR, run by TCRdb on the PCR reads, gives a single entry per CDR3 protein. This table has more than 200,000 distinct CDR3 sequences, more than 15% appearing once. This sample comprised PBMCs, mostly from graft donor cells, obtained 360 days after TCRalphabeta/CD19-depleted stem cell transplant. All receptors come from a male patient between 2 and 10 years old who had a stem cell transplant for acute lymphoblastic leukemia, so the T cells may come from the graft donor.

The table lists this clonotype with a few counts. V gene TRBV6-5 combines with J gene TRBJ2-7; D gene uncertain. Trimming removed 5 bases from V and 3 bases from J, with 17 bases in between. Germline loops: CDR1 MNHEY, CDR2 SVGAGI. The CDR3 runs to 15 residues. The CDR3 is CASSIPGRQDYEQYF. The DNA for the CDR3 is TGTGCCAGCAGTATACCGGGTAGGCAGGACTACGAGCAGTACTTC.

In its sample, this clonotype was seen a few times. The V and J genes are TRBV7-2 and TRBJ2-3; the D gene is possibly TRBD2 (7 bases). V shed 3 bases and J shed 2 bases, with 9 bases lying between them. This CDR3 region has 14 residues. The germline V gene encodes CDR1 SGHTA and CDR2 FQGNSA. For the CDR3, the DNA is TGTGCCAGCAGCTTCGGGGGGCCCACAGATACGCAGTATTTT. It specifies CASSFGGPTDTQYF.

The V gene is TRBV15, the J gene TRBJ2-7, with 8 bases that match TRBD1. This CDR3 has 21 amino acids. Trimming removed 3 bases from V and 3 bases from J; junction bases left unmatched: 25. Germline V gives CDR1 LNHNV, CDR2 YYDKDF (reference sequence). The CDR3 here is CATSRMLGGQGASVLNYEQYF. The CDR3 bases are TGTGCCACCAGCAGGATGTTGGGTGGTCAGGGGGCATCCGTCCTAAACTACGAGCAGTACTTC.

This clonotype has just a few counts. This chain connects TRBV20-1 to TRBJ2-3, with D possibly TRBD2 on 6 matching bases. With 1 base removed from V and 3 bases from J, the gap between germline ends came to 8 bases. The CDR3 is made up of 13 amino acids. Per the germline V gene, CDR1 is DFQATT and CDR2 is SNEGSKA (reference sequence). DNA of the CDR3: TGCAGTGCTAGAGCGGGGGTGACAGATACGCAGTATTTT. Its protein product is CSARAGVTDTQYF.

The gene calls are TRBV5-1 and TRBJ2-7, with D hard to call. The CDR3 is made up of 15 amino acids. Trimming took 3 bases from V and 0 from J, leaving 13 bases between them. Germline CDR1 is SGHRS and CDR2 is YFSETQ. The chain's CDR3 is CASSSPDGVSYEQYF. Here the CDR3 DNA reads TGCGCCAGCAGCTCCCCGGACGGAGTCTCCTACGAGCAGTACTTC.

This clonotype showed up many times. The chain is built from TRBV20-1 and TRBJ2-5; 7 bases align to TRBD2. Germline V gene lookup returns CDR1 DFQATT and CDR2 SNEGSKA (reference sequence). This CDR3 spans 16 amino acids. J gave up 4 bases and V 5 bases, and 16 bases lay outside the gene matches. In nucleotides, the CDR3 is TGCAGTGCTGGGGAGGGGACGAAGGGGCGCGGAGAGACCCAGTACTTC. It encodes CSAGEGTKGRGETQYF.

This clonotype was seen only a few times. The chain links TRBV7-2 to TRBJ1-5, with 7 positions matching TRBD1. The germline V gene has CDR1 SGHTA and CDR2 FQGNSA. The length of the CDR3 is 14 residues. The J segment lost 3 bases and the V segment lost 7 bases, leaving 6 bases of the junction unmatched. In DNA, the CDR3 is TGTGCCAGCACCTCAGGACAGGTCAATCAGCCCCAGCATTTT. It translates to CASTSGQVNQPQHF.

The chain uses TRBV18 and TRBJ2-5; D might be TRBD1 (5 bases). This CDR3 contains 15 residues. Trimming shortened V by 3 bases and J by 4 bases, and 15 bases separated the two germline ends. Germline V gene lookup returns CDR1 KGHSH and CDR2 LQKENI. CDR3 protein: CASSPTGSGRETQYF. The CDR3 bases are TGTGCCAGCTCACCCACAGGATCCGGACGAGAGACCCAGTACTTC.

The J gene is TRBJ1-5, the V gene TRBV6-1, with D possibly being TRBD1 (5 bases). This CDR3 spans 15 amino acids. Trimming left V 6 bases short and J 6 bases short, with 18 bases between. CDR1 and CDR2 (germline): MNHNS, SASEGT. CDR3 DNA sequence: TGTGCCAGCAGGCCCGGGGGGGAATCGGGTCAGCCCCAGCATTTT. Translated: CASRPGGESGQPQHF.

The sample holds a few counts of this clonotype. The chain joins TRBV5-1 to TRBJ2-7; the D call may be TRBD1 or TRBD2 (5 bases each). The CDR3 covers 11 residues. The germline gives CDR1 SGHRS, CDR2 YFSETQ. The V and J ends lost 5 bases and 4 bases respectively, with 7 bases between them. CDR3 sequence: CASREGYEQYF. In DNA form, the CDR3 reads TGCGCCAGCAGAGAGGGGTACGAGCAGTACTTC.

This clonotype was seen more than once but under ten times. V is TRBV11-2 and J is TRBJ2-2; TRBD1 aligns across 7 bases. Germline lookup yields CDR1 SGHAT and CDR2 FQNNGV. Trimming took 4 bases from V and 2 from J; bases not matched to a gene: 7. The CDR3 loop spans 16 amino acids. DNA for the CDR3: TGTGCCAGCAGCTCGCCCGGGACAGCCAACACCGGGGAGCTGTTTTTT. Protein: CASSSPGTANTGELFF. The entire variable domain, with the rest obtained from reference TRBV11-2 and TRBJ2-2, is as follows: EAGVAQSPRYKIIEKRQSVAFWCNPISGHATLYWYQQILGQGPKLLIQFQNNGVVDDSQLPKDRFSAERLKGVDSTLKIQPAKLEDSAVYLCASSSPGTANTGELFFGEGSRLTVL.

The CDR3 reads CASSDPASGGSSYNEQFF. The CDR3 DNA reads TGCGCCAGCAGTGACCCTGCTAGCGGGGGCAGCTCCTACAATGAGCAGTTCTTC. V usage is TRBV10-1 and J usage is TRBJ2-1, with TRBD2 matching over 10 bases. The CDR3 length is 18 residues. V gave up 3 bases and J gave up 0 bases; unmatched junction bases: 8. Germline V CDR1 and CDR2: WNHNN, SYGVQD (reference sequence).